This T cell receptor (beta chain) was retrieved from a study of memory CD4+ T cells and cytomegalovirus serostatus. Whole-study findings and limits: CD4+ memory repertoires contained about 40% of the roughly 160 reported CMV TCRbeta sequences.

Comments on this clone: Its antigen is currently unknown.

The CDR3 loop spans 14 amino acids. V was shortened by 0 bases and J by 5 bases, with 10 bases between the two germline ends. Germline values: CDR1 MNHEY, CDR2 SMNVEV (reference sequence). The sort gate was single viable CD3+CD4+CD8-CD45RO+ cells for memory CD4+ T cells. Total CD4+ T cells were enriched by CD4 positive selection. In the original workflow: After removing out-of-frame reads, 2,204,828 distinct TCRbeta sequences remained. Here immunoSEQ multiplex PCR was the method, and the copy in TCRdb shows in-frame clones only, minus some. For V, J and clone size, that table is used; D and trimming come from the DNA. The sample has about 52,000 clones, around 83% seen once.

Source material: memory CD4+ T cells from blood. The sequence was collected from an adult in good health and CMV-seropositive. The chain carries TRBV27 and TRBJ1-2; D is perhaps TRBD1 (6 bases). CDR3 in DNA: TGTGCCAGCAGTTTATCTTGGGGGCAGTATGGCTACACCTTC. Translated, it gives CASSLSWGQYGYTF.